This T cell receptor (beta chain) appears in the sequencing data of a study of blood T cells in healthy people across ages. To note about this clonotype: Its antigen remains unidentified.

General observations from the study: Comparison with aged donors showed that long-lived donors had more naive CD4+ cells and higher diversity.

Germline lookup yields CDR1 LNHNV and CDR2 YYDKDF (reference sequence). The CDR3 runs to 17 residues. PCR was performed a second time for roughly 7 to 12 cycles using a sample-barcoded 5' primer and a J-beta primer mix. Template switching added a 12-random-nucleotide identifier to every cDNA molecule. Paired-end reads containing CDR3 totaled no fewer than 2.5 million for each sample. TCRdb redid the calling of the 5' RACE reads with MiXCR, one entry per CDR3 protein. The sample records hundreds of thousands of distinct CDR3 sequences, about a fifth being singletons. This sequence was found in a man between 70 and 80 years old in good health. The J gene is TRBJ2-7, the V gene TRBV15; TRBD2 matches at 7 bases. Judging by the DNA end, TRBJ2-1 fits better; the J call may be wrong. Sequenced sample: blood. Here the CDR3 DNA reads TGTGCCACCAGCAGAGATAAAGGACTAGTCGTTTTCGATGAGCAGTTCTTC. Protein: CATSRDKGLVVFDEQFF.